This entry describes one TCR beta chain. Trimming removed 11 bases from V and 6 bases from J, with 13 bases in between. The length of the CDR3 is 11 residues. Germline V CDR1 and CDR2: MDHEN, SYDVKM. Clones were read by immunoSEQ multiplex PCR, and TCRdb kept only the in-frame ones, dropping some. The sample contains about 140,000 clones, about 90% of which appear only once. This sample is drawn from a study of blood T cell repertoires in COVID-19. The sequence came from a man aged 60 to 69 who had recovered from COVID-19. The chain has TRBV28 and TRBJ1-2; D perhaps matches TRBD1 (5 bases). Sequencing was carried out using PBMCs or T cells enriched from blood (not recorded which). The CDR3 is CAAQGDNGYTF. The CDR3 DNA reads as TGTGCCGCCCAGGGTGACAATGGCTACACCTTC.